One sample yielded the 18 T cell receptor beta chains listed below, sequenced in a study of T cells in Graves' hyperthyroidism and ophthalmopathy. RNA transcripts served as the template for amplifying TCR beta CDR3 regions. The TCR CDR3 first-round RT-PCR relied on the HTBI primer set. MiXCR, run by TCRdb on the multiplex PCR reads, gives a single entry per CDR3 protein. The sample includes about 840,000 distinct CDR3 sequences, 38% of them seen just once. The sample was blood. These receptors were taken from a man aged 18 to 35 with Graves' hyperthyroidism.

Details on this clonotype: A much bigger clone sits one base away, suggesting this may be a read error. V usage is TRBV2 and J usage is TRBJ1-5; the D is unclear. This CDR3 contains 13 residues. Germline-derived CDR1 and CDR2 are SNHLY and FYNNEI. V lost 4 bases and J lost 3, with 7 bases in between. The CDR3 region is CASSGEHNQPQHF. The DNA of the CDR3 is TGTGCCAGCAGTGGAGAGCACAATCAGCCCCAGCATTTT.

In this sample, this clonotype turned up a few times. The chain joins TRBV5-1 to TRBJ2-7, with D perhaps TRBD1 (6 bases). The germline V gene has CDR1 SGHRS and CDR2 YFSETQ. Trimming shortened V by 4 bases and J by 0 bases, and 11 bases separated the two germline ends. There are 14 residues in the CDR3. The CDR3 region has the DNA TGCGCCAGCAGCGTAATGACAGGCTCCTACGAGCAGTACTTC. Its translation is CASSVMTGSYEQYF.

The DNA of the CDR3 is TGTGCCAGCATAAACTCTGGAAACACCATATATTTT. Translated, it gives CASINSGNTIYF. V is TRBV28 and J is TRBJ1-3; D remains unclear. The CDR3 has 12 residues. The V end was cut by 7 bases, the J end by 0 bases, with 4 bases between. CDR1 and CDR2 from the germline V gene are MDHEN and SYDVKM.

This clonotype was found many times. The chain employs TRBV10-3 and TRBJ1-1; TRBD1 is a possible D gene (5 bases). The CDR3 is 13 amino acids. Deletions cut 5 bases from V and 8 bases from J, with 15 bases between. Per the germline V gene, CDR1 is ENHRY and CDR2 is SYGVKD. The CDR3 spells CAISTQGNQEAFF. The CDR3, as DNA: TGTGCCATCAGTACGCAGGGTAACCAGGAAGCTTTCTTT.

This chain links TRBV29-1 with TRBJ2-1; TRBD1 matches 8 bases. V gave up 5 bases and J gave up 7 bases; unmatched junction bases: 4. This CDR3 comprises 12 residues. In germline, CDR1 is SQVTM, CDR2 ANQGSEA. The CDR3 bases are TGCAGCGTTCAGGGGGCCGGTAATGAGCAGTTCTTC. Its translation: CSVQGAGNEQFF.

About this clonotype: A read error may be the cause here, since a much bigger clone is one base away. V and J are TRBV10-3 and TRBJ1-1; 7 bases align to TRBD1. This CDR3 contains 14 residues. Germline trimming cut 4 bases from V and 4 bases from J; bases unmatched to any gene: 6. Germline V gene data show CDR1 as ENHRY and CDR2 as SYGVKD. CDR3 amino acids: CAISGSGGSTEAFF. DNA for the CDR3: TGTGCCATCAGTGGGTCAGGGGGGAGCACTGAAGCTTTCTTT.

This clonotype was counted many times. Its ends do not fully match the called genes, so a read error is possible. DNA of the CDR3: TGTGCCAGCAGTCCGACAGGGGTGCACGAGCAGTACTTC. This gives the protein CASSPTGVHEQYF. The chain recombines TRBV10-1 with TRBJ2-7; TRBD1 agrees at 8 bases. The CDR3 is 13 residues long. CDR1 is WNHNN and CDR2 is SYGVQD in the germline V gene (reference sequence).

V gene TRBV10-2 combines with J gene TRBJ2-5; D gene uncertain. Trimming left V 0 bases short and J 12 bases short, with 11 bases between. This CDR3 is 12 amino acids long. CDR1 is WSHSY and CDR2 is SAAADI in the germline V gene. CDR3 nucleotides: TGCGCCAGCAGTGAGTCTGGGTGGGCGAAGTACTTC. This codes for CASSESGWAKYF.

This clonotype was found many times. The gene calls are TRBV15 and TRBJ1-1; D is undetermined. V shed 0 bases and J shed 0 bases, with 8 bases lying between them. The CDR3 runs to 15 residues. CDR1 and CDR2 from the germline V gene are LNHNV and YYDKDF (reference sequence). CDR3 in amino acids: CATSRDNGMNTEAFF. CDR3 coding DNA: TGTGCCACCAGCAGAGATAATGGCATGAACACTGAAGCTTTCTTT.

There are many counts of this clonotype. The chain uses TRBV10-2 and TRBJ1-1; tentative D call: TRBD1 (6 bases). Germline V lookup: CDR1 WSHSY, CDR2 SAAADI. V was shortened by 1 base and J by 11 bases, with 14 bases between the two germline ends. The CDR3 contains 13 residues. The CDR3 bases are TGCGCCAGCAGTGAGTACACAGGGATTGGGGCTTTCTTT. Translation: CASSEYTGIGAFF.

The rearrangement joins TRBV7-2 to TRBJ2-2; D may be TRBD1 (7 bases). V lost 7 bases and J 4 bases, leaving 13 bases between the germline ends. The CDR3 runs to 14 residues. Germline V CDR1 and CDR2: SGHTA, FQGNSA. In DNA form, the CDR3 reads TGTGCCAGCACCCGACAGGGAGGCACCGGGGAGCTGTTTTTT. This encodes CASTRQGGTGELFF.

The genes are TRBV2 and TRBJ1-5; possibly TRBD1 for D (5 bases). V shed 5 bases and J shed 5 bases, with 13 bases lying between them. Per germline, CDR1 SNHLY and CDR2 FYNNEI. The length of the CDR3 is 14 residues. This CDR3 is CASSPRGRDQPQHF. The CDR3 DNA follows: TGTGCCAGCAGTCCAAGGGGAAGGGATCAGCCCCAGCATTTT.

This clonotype was counted between two and nine times. The junction shows a germline mismatch at one end, possibly a read error. The genes are TRBV7-2 and TRBJ2-7, with 7 bases that match TRBD2. The CDR3 is 15 residues long. Germline loops: CDR1 SGHTA, CDR2 FQGNSA. The CDR3 bases are TGCGCCAGCAGCCAAGAACGGGCGGGGGTCTACGAGCAGTACTTC. Translation gives CASSQERAGVYEQYF. Using reference TRBV7-2 and TRBJ2-7 for the parts outside the CDR3, the full variable domain is GAGVSQSPSNKVTEKGKDVELRCDPISGHTALYWYRQSLGQGLEFLIYFQGNSAPDKSGLPSDRFSAERTGGSVSTLTIQRTQQEDSAVYLCASSQERAGVYEQYFGPGTRLTVT.

Ten or more counts support this clonotype. This chain joins TRBV7-3 and TRBJ2-7; D is tentatively TRBD1 or TRBD2 (5 bases each). The CDR3 consists of 13 residues. Trimming shortened V by 5 bases and J by 7 bases, and 15 bases separated the two germline ends. The germline V gene encodes CDR1 SGHTA and CDR2 FQGTGA. The CDR3 DNA reads TGTGCCAGCAGCGTGAGTGGGGGAACAGAGCAGTACTTC. Amino acid sequence: CASSVSGGTEQYF.

In the case of this clonotype: This sequence may be a read error, since a much larger clone differs from it by one base. The chain combines TRBV10-1 with TRBJ2-5, with 10 positions matching TRBD2. This CDR3 has 15 residues. Germline assignment: CDR1 WNHNN and CDR2 SYGVQD (reference sequence). J gave up 4 bases and V 9 bases, and 11 bases lay outside the gene matches. The chain's CDR3 is CARNLAGERGETQYF. Here the CDR3 DNA reads TGCGCCAGAAACCTAGCGGGAGAGCGGGGAGAGACCCAGTACTTC.

Details on this clonotype: The junction differs from germline at one of its ends, possibly a read error. This chain uses TRBV19 with TRBJ2-2, with 11 bases aligning to TRBD2. Germline CDR1 is LNHDA and CDR2 is SQIVND (reference sequence). CDR3 length equals 12 residues. The CDR3 spells CASSTLAGGLFF. In DNA, the CDR3 is TGTGCCAGTAGTACCCTAGCGGGGGGGCTGTTTTTT.

This clonotype was recorded at least ten times. V gene TRBV6-5 combines with J gene TRBJ1-5, with no clear D. The V gene's germline CDR1 is MNHEY and CDR2 SVGAGI. The CDR3 totals 13 residues. V was shortened by 6 bases and J by 4 bases, with 10 bases between the two germline ends. The CDR3 protein is CASSRLGNQPQHF. Here the CDR3 DNA reads TGTGCCAGCAGCCGGTTGGGGAATCAGCCCCAGCATTTT.

Concerning this clonotype itself: This clone may be a read error of a much larger clone one base away. The V gene is TRBV6-6, the J gene TRBJ1-5; 9 bases line up with TRBD1. The CDR3 sequence is 13 residues long. The germline gives CDR1 MNHNY, CDR2 SVGAGI (reference sequence). Trimming cost V 6 bases and J 6 bases; bases outside gene matches: 3. CDR3 amino acids: CASREDRGQPQHF. DNA for the CDR3: TGTGCCAGCAGGGAGGACAGGGGTCAGCCCCAGCATTTT.